This note documents a single TCR beta chain sequence. The antigen is not known. The sample originates from a study of a mutant IDH1 vaccine in newly diagnosed glioma. Study-wide background: Treated patients had a mean age of roughly 39 years and a roughly 60% male, around 38% female split.

The study's findings and limits: Patients mounted vaccine-induced immune responses in 85% to 95% of cases.

Produced via immunoSEQ multiplex PCR; TCRdb's table is partial and in-frame only. The sample carries about 120,000 clones, about 80% recorded once. Described time point: week 11, during vaccination. Every vaccination contained 300 ug of the mutant IDH1 20-mer peptide and was paired with topical imiquimod. CDR3 length equals 14 residues. Trimming left V 0 bases short and J 9 bases short, with 16 bases between. CDR1 is SGHRS, CDR2 YFSETQ, per germline. This sample comprised PBMCs, obtained from a glioma patient whose treatment included an IDH1 peptide vaccine. The TCR was taken from a man aged 35-49 years with glioma. The chain has TRBV5-1 and TRBJ2-7, with D possibly matching TRBD2 (6 bases). As DNA, the CDR3 is TGCGCCAGCAGCTTGGGGGTCCCTAGCGTCGGGCAGTACTTC. Protein product: CASSLGVPSVGQYF.